A single sample is the source of the 18 T cell receptor beta chains below, sequenced in a study of CD8 T cells in ankylosing spondylitis. MiXCR was run by TCRdb on the 5' RACE reads, yielding one entry per CDR3 protein. Of some 240,000 distinct CDR3 sequences listed, roughly 25% were seen once; the top ten hold roughly 0.67%. The sample consisted of blood, either unsorted or a sorted T cell fraction (not recorded which). All receptors derive from a male donor with ankylosing spondylitis or in good health (not recorded which).

The chain carries TRBV20-1 and TRBJ2-2; D unclear. The germline gives CDR1 DFQATT, CDR2 SNEGSKA (reference sequence). This CDR3 region has 12 residues. The V and J ends lost 7 bases and 1 base respectively, with 7 bases between them. CDR3 amino acids: CSGSENTGELFF. The CDR3 DNA sequence: TGCAGTGGGAGTGAGAACACCGGGGAGCTGTTTTTT.

The chain is built from TRBV7-9 and TRBJ2-1, with D possibly TRBD1 on 5 matching bases. This CDR3 contains 15 residues. The germline gives CDR1 SEHNR, CDR2 FQNEAQ (reference sequence). V shed 5 bases and J shed 0 bases, with 11 bases lying between them. As DNA, the CDR3 is TGTGCCAGCAGCCCACGGACACCCTCCTACAATGAGCAGTTCTTC. It codes for CASSPRTPSYNEQFF.

Ten or more counts support this clonotype. The rearrangement uses TRBV12-3 or TRBV12-4 and TRBJ1-4; D gene ambiguous. V was clipped by 6 bases and J by 4 bases, with 12 bases between them. This CDR3 is 14 amino acids long. DNA of the CDR3: TGTGCCAGCAGGGGGAACCAATTTAATGAAAAACTGTTTTTT. Translating it yields CASRGNQFNEKLFF.

The rearrangement uses TRBV20-1 and TRBJ1-2, with TRBD1 as a possible D gene (5 bases). The CDR3 consists of 13 residues. Per germline, CDR1 DFQATT and CDR2 SNEGSKA (reference sequence). V was shortened by 2 bases and J by 6 bases, with 13 bases between the two germline ends. For the CDR3, the DNA is TGCAGTGCTAGATCAGGCAGGGAGGATGGCTACACCTTC. Its translation: CSARSGREDGYTF.

This clonotype appeared a single time. A clone one base away is much larger, so this may be a read error. CDR3 sequence (DNA): TGTGCCAGCAGCCAGCGGGGGGGGCGATACAATGAGCAGTTCTTC. It encodes CASSQRGGRYNEQFF. The gene calls are TRBV12-3 or TRBV12-4 and TRBJ2-1; 10 bases align to TRBD2. V dropped 6 bases and J dropped 4; count of bases not matched to a gene: 6. There are 15 residues in the CDR3.

The sample holds many counts of this clonotype. V gene TRBV19 combines with J gene TRBJ1-6; D remains unclear. CDR1 is LNHDA and CDR2 is SQIVND in the germline V gene (reference sequence). V was shortened by 5 bases and J by 5 bases, with 10 bases between the two germline ends. The CDR3 spans 14 residues. In nucleotides, the CDR3 is TGTGCCAGTAGTGCATACAACAATAATTCACCCCTCCACTTT. Translating gives CASSAYNNNSPLHF.

This chain connects TRBV2 to TRBJ2-5, with 7 nucleotides matching TRBD1. This CDR3 has 13 amino acids. V was clipped by 8 bases and J by 5 bases; unmatched bases: 8. Looked up from germline, CDR1 is SNHLY and CDR2 is FYNNEI. Written as DNA, the CDR3 is TGTGCCAGCGCGGAGACAGGGATGGAGACCCAGTACTTC. Its protein is CASAETGMETQYF.

CDR3: CASRQTGGNTEAFF. The CDR3 coding sequence is TGCGCCAGCAGGCAAACAGGGGGAAACACTGAAGCTTTCTTT. V gene TRBV10-2 combines with J gene TRBJ1-1, with 8 bases matching TRBD1. The germline gives CDR1 WSHSY, CDR2 SAAADI. This CDR3 is 14 amino acids long. J lost 2 bases, V lost 6 bases, and 5 bases had no gene match.

This clonotype was seen ten or more times. The chain uses TRBV25-1 and TRBJ2-7; D ambiguous. Trimming cost V 2 bases and J 3 bases, with 11 bases left between them. Per germline, CDR1 MGHDK and CDR2 SYGVNS. This CDR3 has 14 residues. The CDR3 sequence is CASSERGRIYEQYF. In DNA, the CDR3 is TGTGCCAGCAGTGAACGCGGCAGGATCTACGAGCAGTACTTC.

This clonotype was seen ten or more times. The chain has TRBV20-1 and TRBJ2-1; unclear D gene. The CDR3 runs 16 residues. Germline CDR1 reads DFQATT; CDR2 reads SNEGSKA (reference sequence). V lost 5 bases to trimming and J lost 0 bases, with 17 bases between them. CDR3 loop: CSAGLRGTSSYNEQFF. The CDR3 DNA follows: TGCAGTGCTGGTCTCCGCGGTACCAGCTCCTACAATGAGCAGTTCTTC.

This clonotype has ten or more counts. V is TRBV6-5 and J is TRBJ2-3; D is undetermined. Per germline, CDR1 MNHEY and CDR2 SVGAGI. The CDR3 is 13 residues long. Trimming removed 2 bases at V and 2 bases at J, with 5 bases between. The CDR3 region has the DNA TGTGCCAGCAGTTACGCAGACACAGATACGCAGTATTTT. This codes for CASSYADTDTQYF.

Details on this clonotype: A far bigger clonotype differs at one base, so this is likely a read error. This rearrangement joins TRBV28 to TRBJ1-1; D gene uncertain. CDR1 is MDHEN and CDR2 is SYDVKM in the germline V gene. Trimming removed 7 bases from V and 0 bases from J, with 3 bases in between. The CDR3 consists of 11 residues. CDR3 protein: CASNLNTEAFF. CDR3 DNA: TGTGCCAGCAACCTGAACACTGAAGCTTTCTTT.

This clonotype was seen repeatedly, ten times or more. This chain links TRBV5-1 with TRBJ2-5; 15 bases agree with TRBD2. Germline values: CDR1 SGHRS, CDR2 YFSETQ. This CDR3 contains 15 residues. Germline trimming cut 3 bases from V and 5 bases from J; bases unmatched to any gene: 2. This CDR3 reads CASSSGTSGGETQYF. Here the CDR3 DNA reads TGCGCCAGCAGCTCCGGGACTAGCGGGGGGGAGACCCAGTACTTC.

V and J are TRBV11-2 and TRBJ2-1; no reliable D call. The V gene's germline CDR1 is SGHAT and CDR2 FQNNGV. The V end lost 1 base, the J end lost 0 bases, and 10 bases lay between the germline ends. This CDR3 spans 16 amino acids. CDR3 sequence reads: CASSLVLLSSYNEQFF. The CDR3 region has the DNA TGTGCCAGCAGCTTAGTGTTGCTGAGCTCCTACAATGAGCAGTTCTTC.

This clonotype was counted many times. The rearrangement uses TRBV5-1 and TRBJ1-2; tentative D call: TRBD1 (5 bases). Deletions cut 2 bases from V and 0 bases from J, with 11 bases between. The CDR3 length is 15 residues. CDR1 SGHRS and CDR2 YFSETQ come from the germline V gene. This chain's CDR3 is CASSLQDPANYGYTF. The CDR3 nucleotides are TGCGCCAGCAGCTTACAGGACCCAGCTAACTATGGCTACACCTTC. The full variable domain, with the rest looked up from reference TRBV5-1 and TRBJ1-2, is KAGVTQTPRYLIKTRGQQVTLSCSPISGHRSVSWYQQTPGQGLQFLFEYFSETQRNKGNFPGRFSGRQFSNSRSEMNVSTLELGDSALYLCASSLQDPANYGYTFGSGTRLTVV.

This clonotype was recorded at least ten times. The chain carries TRBV20-1 and TRBJ1-1; no reliable D call. This CDR3 has 13 amino acids. V lost 1 base and J 5 bases, leaving 11 bases between the germline ends. CDR1 DFQATT and CDR2 SNEGSKA come from the germline V gene (reference sequence). As DNA, the CDR3 is TGCAGTGCTAGAGGGACTCTCTGGACTGAAGCTTTCTTT. This codes for CSARGTLWTEAFF.

The chain uses TRBV18 and TRBJ1-5; maybe TRBD1 (6 bases). The V end lost 3 bases, the J end lost 0 bases, and 9 bases lay between the germline ends. Germline-derived CDR1 and CDR2 are KGHSH and LQKENI. The CDR3 is 15 residues long. The CDR3 loop reads CASSPDRLSNQPQHF. The CDR3 nucleotides read TGTGCCAGCTCACCGGACAGACTTAGCAATCAGCCCCAGCATTTT.

Comments on this clonotype: A much larger clone is a single base away; this may be a read error. The chain is built from TRBV12-3 or TRBV12-4 and TRBJ2-3; D is unclear. V was trimmed by 7 bases and J by 0 bases, leaving 11 bases between them. The CDR3 has 14 residues. The CDR3, as DNA: TGTGCCAGCACTCAAAGATTTAGCACAGATACGCAGTATTTT. Protein: CASTQRFSTDTQYF.